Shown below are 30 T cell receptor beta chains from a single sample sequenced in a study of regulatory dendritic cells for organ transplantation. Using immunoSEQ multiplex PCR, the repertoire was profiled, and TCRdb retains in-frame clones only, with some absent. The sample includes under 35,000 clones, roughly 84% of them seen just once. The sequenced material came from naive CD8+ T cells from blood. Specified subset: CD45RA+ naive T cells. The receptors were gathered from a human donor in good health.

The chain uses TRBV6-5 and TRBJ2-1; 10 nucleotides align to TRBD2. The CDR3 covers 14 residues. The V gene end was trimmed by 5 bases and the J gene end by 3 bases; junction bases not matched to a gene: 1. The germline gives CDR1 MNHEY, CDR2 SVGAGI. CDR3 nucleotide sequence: TGTGCCAGCAGTACTAGCGGGGACTACAATGAGCAGTTCTTC. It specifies CASSTSGDYNEQFF.

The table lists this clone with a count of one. The CDR3 is CASRQRGGSYNEQFF. The CDR3 DNA reads TGTGCCAGCAGGCAGCGGGGAGGCTCCTACAATGAGCAGTTCTTC. The gene calls are TRBV6-5 and TRBJ2-1; 7 bases map to TRBD2. J gave up 0 bases and V 6 bases, and 5 bases lay outside the gene matches. Per germline, CDR1 MNHEY and CDR2 SVGAGI. CDR3 length: 15 residues.

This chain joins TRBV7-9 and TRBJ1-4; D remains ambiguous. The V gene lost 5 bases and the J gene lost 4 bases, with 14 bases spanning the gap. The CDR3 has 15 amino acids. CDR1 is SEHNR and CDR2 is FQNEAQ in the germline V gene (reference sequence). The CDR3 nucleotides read TGTGCCAGCAGCCCATCTTGGGAGGATAATGAAAAACTGTTTTTT. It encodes CASSPSWEDNEKLFF.

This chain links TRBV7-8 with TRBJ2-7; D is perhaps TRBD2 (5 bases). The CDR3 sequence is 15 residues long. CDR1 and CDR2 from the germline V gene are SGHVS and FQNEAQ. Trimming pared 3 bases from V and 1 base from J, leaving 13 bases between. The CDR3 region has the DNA TGTGCCAGCAGCTTTTCGCTAACGGGGTCCTACGAGCAGTACTTC. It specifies CASSFSLTGSYEQYF.

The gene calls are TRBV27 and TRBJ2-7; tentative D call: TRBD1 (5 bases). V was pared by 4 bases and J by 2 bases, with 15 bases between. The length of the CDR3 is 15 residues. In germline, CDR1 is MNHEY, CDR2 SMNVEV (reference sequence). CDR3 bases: TGTGCCAGCAGTTACTCCGTAGGGGTCACCTACGAGCAGTACTTC. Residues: CASSYSVGVTYEQYF.

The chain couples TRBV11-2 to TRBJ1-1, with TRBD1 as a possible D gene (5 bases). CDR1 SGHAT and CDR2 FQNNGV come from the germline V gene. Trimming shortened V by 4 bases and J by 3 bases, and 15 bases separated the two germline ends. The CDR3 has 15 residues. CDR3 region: CASSYSGGRDTEAFF. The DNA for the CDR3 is TGTGCCAGCAGCTACTCGGGGGGTCGAGACACTGAAGCTTTCTTT.

CDR3 sequence reads: CASSVASGGAETQYF. CDR3 nucleotides: TGTGCCAGCAGCGTGGCCAGCGGGGGGGCGGAGACCCAGTACTTC. The chain couples TRBV9 to TRBJ2-5; 10 positions match TRBD2. Germline V gene lookup returns CDR1 SGDLS and CDR2 YYNGEE. The CDR3 totals 15 residues. The V segment lost 2 bases and the J segment 5 bases; nucleotides outside the gene matches: 6.

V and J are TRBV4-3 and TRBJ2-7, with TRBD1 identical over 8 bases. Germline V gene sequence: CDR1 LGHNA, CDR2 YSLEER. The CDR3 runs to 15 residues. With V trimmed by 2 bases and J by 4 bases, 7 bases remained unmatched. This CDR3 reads CASSQQDREKYEQYF. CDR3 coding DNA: TGCGCCAGCAGCCAACAGGACAGGGAGAAATACGAGCAGTACTTC.

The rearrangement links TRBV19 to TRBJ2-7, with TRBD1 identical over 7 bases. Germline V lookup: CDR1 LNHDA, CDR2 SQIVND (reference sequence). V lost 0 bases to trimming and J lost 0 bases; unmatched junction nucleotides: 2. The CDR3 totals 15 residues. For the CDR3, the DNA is TGTGCCAGTAGTATAGATACAGGGGTCTCCTACGAGCAGTACTTC. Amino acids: CASSIDTGVSYEQYF.

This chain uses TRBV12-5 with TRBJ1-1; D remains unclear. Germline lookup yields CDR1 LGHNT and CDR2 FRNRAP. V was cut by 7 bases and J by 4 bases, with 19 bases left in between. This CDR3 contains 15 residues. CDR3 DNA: TGTGCTAGTGTCGAATCCGGGATTTTGGGCACTGAAGCTTTCTTT. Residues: CASVESGILGTEAFF.

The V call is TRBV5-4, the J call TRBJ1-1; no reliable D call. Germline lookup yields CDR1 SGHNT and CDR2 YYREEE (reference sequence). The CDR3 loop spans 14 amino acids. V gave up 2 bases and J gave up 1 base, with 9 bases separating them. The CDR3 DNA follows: TGTGCCAGCAGCTTCGGAGGAAAGAACACTGAAGCTTTCTTT. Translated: CASSFGGKNTEAFF. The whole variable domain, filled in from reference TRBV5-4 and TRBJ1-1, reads ETGVTQSPTHLIKTRGQQVTLRCSSQSGHNTVSWYQQALGQGPQFIFQYYREEENGRGNFPPRFSGLQFPNYSSELNVNALELDDSALYLCASSFGGKNTEAFFGQGTRLTVV.

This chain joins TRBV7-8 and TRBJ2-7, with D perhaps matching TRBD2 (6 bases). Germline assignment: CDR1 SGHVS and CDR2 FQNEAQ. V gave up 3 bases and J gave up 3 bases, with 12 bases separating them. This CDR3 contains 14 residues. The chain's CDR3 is CASSFGGGDYEQYF. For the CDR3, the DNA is TGTGCCAGCAGCTTCGGGGGAGGTGACTACGAGCAGTACTTC.

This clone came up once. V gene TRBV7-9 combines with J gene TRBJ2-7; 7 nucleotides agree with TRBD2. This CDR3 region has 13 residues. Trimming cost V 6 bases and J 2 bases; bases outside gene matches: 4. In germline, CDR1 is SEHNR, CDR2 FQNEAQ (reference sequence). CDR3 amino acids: CASSSGGTYEQYF. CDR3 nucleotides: TGTGCCAGCAGTTCCGGGGGGACCTACGAGCAGTACTTC.

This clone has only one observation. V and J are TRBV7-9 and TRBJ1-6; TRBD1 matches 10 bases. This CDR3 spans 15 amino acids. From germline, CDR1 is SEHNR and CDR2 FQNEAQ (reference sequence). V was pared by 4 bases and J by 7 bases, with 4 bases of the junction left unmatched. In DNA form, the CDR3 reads TGTGCCAGCAGCTACCGGGACAGGGGAAATTCACCCCTCCACTTT. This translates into CASSYRDRGNSPLHF.

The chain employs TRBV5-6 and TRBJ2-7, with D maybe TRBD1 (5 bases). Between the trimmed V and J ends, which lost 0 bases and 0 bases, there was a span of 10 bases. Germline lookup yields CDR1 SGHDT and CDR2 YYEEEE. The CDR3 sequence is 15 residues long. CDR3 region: CASSLEGASSYEQYF. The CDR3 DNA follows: TGTGCCAGCAGCTTGGAAGGGGCCAGCTCCTACGAGCAGTACTTC.

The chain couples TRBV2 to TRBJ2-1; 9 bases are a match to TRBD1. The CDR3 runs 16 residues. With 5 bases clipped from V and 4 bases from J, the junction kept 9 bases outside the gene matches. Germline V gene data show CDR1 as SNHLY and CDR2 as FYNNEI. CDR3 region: CASSSIRDRVYNEQFF. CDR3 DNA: TGTGCCAGCAGTTCGATCCGGGACAGGGTTTACAATGAGCAGTTCTTC.

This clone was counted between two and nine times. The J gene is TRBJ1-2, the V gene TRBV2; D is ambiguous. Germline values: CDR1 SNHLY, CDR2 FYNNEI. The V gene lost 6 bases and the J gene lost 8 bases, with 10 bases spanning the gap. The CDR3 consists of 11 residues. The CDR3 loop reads CASSERGGYTF. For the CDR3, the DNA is TGTGCCAGCAGCGAGCGGGGAGGCTACACCTTC. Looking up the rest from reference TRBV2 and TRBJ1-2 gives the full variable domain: EPEVTQTPSHQVTQMGQEVILRCVPISNHLYFYWYRQILGQKVEFLVSFYNNEISEKSEIFDDQFSVERPDGSNFTLKIRSTKLEDSAMYFCASSERGGYTFGSGTRLTVV.

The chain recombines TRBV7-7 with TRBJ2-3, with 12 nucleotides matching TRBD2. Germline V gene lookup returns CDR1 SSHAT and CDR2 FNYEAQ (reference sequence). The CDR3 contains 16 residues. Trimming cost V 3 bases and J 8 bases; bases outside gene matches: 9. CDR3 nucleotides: TGTGCCAGCAGCTTCCCAGGACTAGCGGGGAGACCTACGCAGTATTTT. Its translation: CASSFPGLAGRPTQYF.

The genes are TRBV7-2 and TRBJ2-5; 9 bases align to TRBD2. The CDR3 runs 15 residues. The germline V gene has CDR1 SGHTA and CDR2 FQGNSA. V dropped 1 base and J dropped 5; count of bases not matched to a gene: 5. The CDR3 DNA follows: TGTGCCAGCAGCTTAGGCGGGGGGGCTTTGGAGACCCAGTACTTC. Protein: CASSLGGGALETQYF.

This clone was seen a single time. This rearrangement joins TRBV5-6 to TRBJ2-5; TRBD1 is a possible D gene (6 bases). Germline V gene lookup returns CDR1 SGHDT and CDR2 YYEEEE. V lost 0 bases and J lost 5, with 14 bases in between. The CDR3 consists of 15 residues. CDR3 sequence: CASSLAGTKGETQYF. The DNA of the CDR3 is TGTGCCAGCAGCTTGGCCGGGACAAAGGGGGAGACCCAGTACTTC.

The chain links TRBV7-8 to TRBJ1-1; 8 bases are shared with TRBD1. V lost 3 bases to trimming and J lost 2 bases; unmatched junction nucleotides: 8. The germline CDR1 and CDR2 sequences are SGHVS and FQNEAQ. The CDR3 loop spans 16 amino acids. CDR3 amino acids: CASSFQGAPSNTEAFF. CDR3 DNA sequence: TGTGCCAGCAGCTTTCAGGGGGCCCCCTCCAACACTGAAGCTTTCTTT.

CDR3 residues: CASSLDLKGTGFSGNTIYF. CDR3 in DNA: TGTGCCAGCAGCTTGGATCTCAAAGGCACAGGGTTCTCTGGAAACACCATATATTTT. The rearrangement uses TRBV5-4 and TRBJ1-3, with D tentatively TRBD1 (6 bases). The CDR3 runs to 19 residues. Trimming stripped 0 bases from V and 0 bases from J, with 19 bases between. Germline values: CDR1 SGHNT, CDR2 YYREEE (reference sequence).

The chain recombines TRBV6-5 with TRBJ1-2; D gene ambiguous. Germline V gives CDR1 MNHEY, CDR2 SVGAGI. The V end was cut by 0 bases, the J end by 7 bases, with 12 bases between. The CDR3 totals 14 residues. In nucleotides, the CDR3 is TGTGCCAGCAGTTACTCTCCCGGGAAGTTTGGCTACACCTTC. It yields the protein CASSYSPGKFGYTF.

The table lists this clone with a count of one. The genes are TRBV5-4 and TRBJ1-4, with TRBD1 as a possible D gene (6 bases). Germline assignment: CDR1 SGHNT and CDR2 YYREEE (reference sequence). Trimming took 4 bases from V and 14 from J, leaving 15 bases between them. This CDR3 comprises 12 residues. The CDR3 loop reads CASSGRDTGLFF. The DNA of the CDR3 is TGTGCCAGCAGCGGCCGGGACACCGGGCTGTTTTTT.

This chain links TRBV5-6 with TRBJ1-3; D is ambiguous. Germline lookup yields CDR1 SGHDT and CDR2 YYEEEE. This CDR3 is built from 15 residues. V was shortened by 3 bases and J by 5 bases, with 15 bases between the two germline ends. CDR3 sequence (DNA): TGTGCCAGCAGCTCCTCCTCGGAGATTAGAAACACCATATATTTT. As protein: CASSSSSEIRNTIYF.

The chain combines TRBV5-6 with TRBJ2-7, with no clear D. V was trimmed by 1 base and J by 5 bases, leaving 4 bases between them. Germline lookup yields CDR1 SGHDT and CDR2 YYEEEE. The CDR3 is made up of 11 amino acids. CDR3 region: CASSLQDEQYF. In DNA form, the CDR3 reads TGTGCCAGCAGCTTGCAGGACGAGCAGTACTTC. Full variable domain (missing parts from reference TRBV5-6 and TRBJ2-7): DAGVTQSPTHLIKTRGQQVTLRCSPKSGHDTVSWYQQALGQGPQFIFQYYEEEERQRGNFPDRFSGHQFPNYSSELNVNALLLGDSALYLCASSLQDEQYFGPGTRLTVT.

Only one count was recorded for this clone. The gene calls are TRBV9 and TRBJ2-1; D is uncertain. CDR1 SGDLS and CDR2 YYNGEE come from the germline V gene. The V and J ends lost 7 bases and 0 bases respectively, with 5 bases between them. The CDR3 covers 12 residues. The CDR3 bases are TGTGCCAGCCGGAGCTCCTACAATGAGCAGTTCTTC. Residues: CASRSSYNEQFF.

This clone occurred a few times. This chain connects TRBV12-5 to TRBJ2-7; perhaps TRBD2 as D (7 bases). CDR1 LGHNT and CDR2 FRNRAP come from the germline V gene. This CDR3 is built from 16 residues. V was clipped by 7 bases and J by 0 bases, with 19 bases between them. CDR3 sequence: CASAPGGGGSSYEQYF. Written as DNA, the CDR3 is TGTGCTAGTGCCCCTGGTGGGGGGGGCTCCTCCTACGAGCAGTACTTC. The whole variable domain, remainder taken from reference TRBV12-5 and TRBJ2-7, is DARVTQTPRHKVTEMGQEVTMRCQPILGHNTVFWYRQTMMQGLELLAYFRNRAPLDDSGMPKDRFSAEMPDATLATLKIQPSEPRDSAVYFCASAPGGGGSSYEQYFGPGTRLTVT.

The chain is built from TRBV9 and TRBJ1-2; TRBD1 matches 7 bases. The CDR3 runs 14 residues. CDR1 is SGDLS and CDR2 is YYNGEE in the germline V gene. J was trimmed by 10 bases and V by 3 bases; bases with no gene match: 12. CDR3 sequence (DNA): TGTGCCAGCAGCGGCGAGACAGGGATAAGGTCCTACACCTTC. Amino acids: CASSGETGIRSYTF.

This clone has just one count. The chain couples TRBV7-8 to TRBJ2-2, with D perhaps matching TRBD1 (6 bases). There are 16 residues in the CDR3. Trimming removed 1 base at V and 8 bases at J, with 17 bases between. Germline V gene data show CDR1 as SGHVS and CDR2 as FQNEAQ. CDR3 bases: TGTGCCAGCAGCTTAGTTAAAGGGGGATCCGCTGGGGAGCTGTTTTTT. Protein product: CASSLVKGGSAGELFF.